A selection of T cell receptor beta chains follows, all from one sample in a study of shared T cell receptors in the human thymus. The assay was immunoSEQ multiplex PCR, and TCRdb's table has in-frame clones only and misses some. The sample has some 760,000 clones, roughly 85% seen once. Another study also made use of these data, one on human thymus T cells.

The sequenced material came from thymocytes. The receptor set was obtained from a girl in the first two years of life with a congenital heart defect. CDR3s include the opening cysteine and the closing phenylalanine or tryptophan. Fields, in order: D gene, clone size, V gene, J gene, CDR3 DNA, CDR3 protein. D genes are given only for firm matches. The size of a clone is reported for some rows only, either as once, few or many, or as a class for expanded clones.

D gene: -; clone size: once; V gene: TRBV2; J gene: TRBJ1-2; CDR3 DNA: TGTGCCAGCAGTGAGGATCGGGACACCAACTATGGCTACACCTTC; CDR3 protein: CASSEDRDTNYGYTF
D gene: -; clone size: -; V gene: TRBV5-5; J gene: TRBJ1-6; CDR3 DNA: TGTGCCAGCATCGAGAGGGATACAAATAATTCACCCCTCCACTTT; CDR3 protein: CASIERDTNNSPLHF
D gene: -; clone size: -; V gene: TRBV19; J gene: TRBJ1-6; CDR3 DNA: TGTGCCAGTAGTCCCCCCAGCAGGTCTGAGACACCCCTCCACTTT; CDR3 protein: CASSPPSRSETPLHF
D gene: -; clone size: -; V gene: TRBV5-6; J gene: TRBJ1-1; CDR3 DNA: TGTGCCAGCAGCTGGAGCACTGAAGCTTTCTTT; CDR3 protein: CASSWSTEAFF
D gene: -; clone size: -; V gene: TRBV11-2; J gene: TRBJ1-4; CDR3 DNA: TGTGCCAGCAGCGACCCCAACATAGTGCGGAAACTGTTTTTT; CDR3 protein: CASSDPNIVRKLFF
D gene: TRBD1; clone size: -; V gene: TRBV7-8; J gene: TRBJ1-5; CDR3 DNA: TGTGCCAGCAGCTTAGTACGGGACAGGAGGGTACTGAGCCAGCCCCAGCATTTT; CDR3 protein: CASSLVRDRRVLSQPQHF
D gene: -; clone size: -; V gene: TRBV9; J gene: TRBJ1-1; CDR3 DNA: TGTGCCAGCAGCGTAGTTTCAGGGCCCCAGAACACTGAAGCTTTCTTT; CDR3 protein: CASSVVSGPQNTEAFF
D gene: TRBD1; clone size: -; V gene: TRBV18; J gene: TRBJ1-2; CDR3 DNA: TGTGCCAGCTCTCACGACAGGGGATTCTATGGCTACACCTTC; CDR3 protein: CASSHDRGFYGYTF
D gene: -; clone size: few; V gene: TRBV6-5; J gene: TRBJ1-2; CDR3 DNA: TGTGCCAGCAGAAAGGGGTCTTCCTATGGCTACACCTTC; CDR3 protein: CASRKGSSYGYTF
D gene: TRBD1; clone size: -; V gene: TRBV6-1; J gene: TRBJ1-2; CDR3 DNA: TGTGCCAGCAGTGATACAGGGGGAGGTAGTAACTATGGCTACACCTTC; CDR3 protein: CASSDTGGGSNYGYTF
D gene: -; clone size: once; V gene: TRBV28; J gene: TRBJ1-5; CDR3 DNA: TGTGCCAGCAGTTTAACAGGGTCCACTAATCAGCCCCAGCATTTT; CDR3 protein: CASSLTGSTNQPQHF
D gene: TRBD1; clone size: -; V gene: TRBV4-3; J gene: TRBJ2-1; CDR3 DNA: TGCGCCAGCAGCCAAGATAGGACAGGGATCAATGAGCAGTTCTTC; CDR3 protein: CASSQDRTGINEQFF
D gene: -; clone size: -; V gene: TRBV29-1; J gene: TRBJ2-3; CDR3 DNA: TGCAGCGTTCACAGGGTTGCAGATACGCAGTATTTT; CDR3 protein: CSVHRVADTQYF
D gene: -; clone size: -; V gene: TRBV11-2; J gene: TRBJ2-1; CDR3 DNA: TGTGCCAGCAGCCCTTCGTGGGAGGACAGGAAAGGCTCCTACAATGAGCAGTTCTTC; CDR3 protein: CASSPSWEDRKGSYNEQFF
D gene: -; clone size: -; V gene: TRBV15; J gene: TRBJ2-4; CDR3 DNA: TGTGCCACCAGCAGAGATCCGGGACATCCTCCGGACATTCAGTACTTC; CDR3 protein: CATSRDPGHPPDIQYF
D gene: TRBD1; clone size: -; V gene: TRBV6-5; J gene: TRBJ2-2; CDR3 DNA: TGTGCCAGCAGTTTCGACAGTCAACAGGGGGCCGGGGAGCTGTTTTTT; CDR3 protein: CASSFDSQQGAGELFF
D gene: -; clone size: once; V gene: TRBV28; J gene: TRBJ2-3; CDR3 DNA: TGTGCCAGCAGTTTAAGCCCCAGGGGCACAGATACGCAGTATTTT; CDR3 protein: CASSLSPRGTDTQYF
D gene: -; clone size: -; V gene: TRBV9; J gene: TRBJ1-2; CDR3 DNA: TGTGCCAGCAGCTCGACTGGTCCCCGGGAACCCTATGGCTACACCTTC; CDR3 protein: CASSSTGPREPYGYTF
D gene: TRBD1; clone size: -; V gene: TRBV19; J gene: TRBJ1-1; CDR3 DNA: TGTGCCAGTAGTATAGATTTTAACAGGGGGCTATACACTGAAGCTTTCTTT; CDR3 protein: CASSIDFNRGLYTEAFF
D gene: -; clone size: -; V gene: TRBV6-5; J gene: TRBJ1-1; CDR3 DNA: TGTGCCAGCATCAATCACGTTGAGGGTAACACTGAAGCTTTCTTT; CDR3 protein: CASINHVEGNTEAFF
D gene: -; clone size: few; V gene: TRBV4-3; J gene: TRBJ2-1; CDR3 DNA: TGCGCCAGCAGCCATTCCGTGGCGGGTTTCCCCTACAATGAGCAGTTCTTC; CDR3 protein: CASSHSVAGFPYNEQFF
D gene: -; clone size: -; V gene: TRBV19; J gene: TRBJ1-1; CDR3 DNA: TGTGCCAGTAGTACCCCCCACACAGGGCACAACACTGAAGCTTTCTTT; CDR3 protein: CASSTPHTGHNTEAFF
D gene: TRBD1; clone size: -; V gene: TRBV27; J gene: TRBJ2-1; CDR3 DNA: TGTGCCAGCAGGCCTTTGACAGGGTCCTACAATGAGCAGTTCTTC; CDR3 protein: CASRPLTGSYNEQFF
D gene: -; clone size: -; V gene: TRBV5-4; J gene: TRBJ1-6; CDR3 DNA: TGTGCCAGCAGGGGTAACAGGTATTCACCCCTCCACTTT; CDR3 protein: CASRGNRYSPLHF
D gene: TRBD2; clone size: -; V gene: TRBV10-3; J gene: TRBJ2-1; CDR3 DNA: TGTGCCATCAGTGATTGTTTAGCGGGGGGATGGGAGCAGTTCTTC; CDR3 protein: CAISDCLAGGWEQFF